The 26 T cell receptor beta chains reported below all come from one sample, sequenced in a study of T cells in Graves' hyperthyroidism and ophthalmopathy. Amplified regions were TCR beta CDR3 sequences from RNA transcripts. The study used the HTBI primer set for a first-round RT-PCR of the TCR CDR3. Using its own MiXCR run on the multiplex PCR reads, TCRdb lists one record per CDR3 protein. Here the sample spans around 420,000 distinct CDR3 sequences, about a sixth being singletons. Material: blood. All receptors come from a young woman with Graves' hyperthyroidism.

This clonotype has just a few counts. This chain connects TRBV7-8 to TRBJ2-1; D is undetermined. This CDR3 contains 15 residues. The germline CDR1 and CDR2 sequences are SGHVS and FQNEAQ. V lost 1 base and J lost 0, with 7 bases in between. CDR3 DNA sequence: TGTGCCAGCAGCTTAGTACTCGGCTCCTACAATGAGCAGTTCTTC. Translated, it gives CASSLVLGSYNEQFF.

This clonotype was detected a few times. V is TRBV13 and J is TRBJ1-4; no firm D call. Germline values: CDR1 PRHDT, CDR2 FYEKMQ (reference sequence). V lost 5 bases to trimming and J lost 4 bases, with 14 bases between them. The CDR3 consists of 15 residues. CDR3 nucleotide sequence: TGTGCCAGCAGCGCCCCCGGGTCTCTTAATGAAAAACTGTTTTTT. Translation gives CASSAPGSLNEKLFF.

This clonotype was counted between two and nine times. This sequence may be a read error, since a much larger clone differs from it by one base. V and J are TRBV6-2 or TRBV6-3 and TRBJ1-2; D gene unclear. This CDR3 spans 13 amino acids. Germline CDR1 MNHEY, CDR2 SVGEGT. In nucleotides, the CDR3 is TGTGCCGGCAGTTACGCCGGGCCACGGGGCTACACCTTC. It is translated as CAGSYAGPRGYTF.

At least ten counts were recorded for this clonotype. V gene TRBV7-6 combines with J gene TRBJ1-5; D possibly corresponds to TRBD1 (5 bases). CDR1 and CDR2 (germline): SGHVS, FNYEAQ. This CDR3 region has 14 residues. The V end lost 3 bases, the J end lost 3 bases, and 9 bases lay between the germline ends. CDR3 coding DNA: TGTGCCAGCAGCTTGGGGCCCGACAATCAGCCCCAGCATTTT. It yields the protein CASSLGPDNQPQHF.

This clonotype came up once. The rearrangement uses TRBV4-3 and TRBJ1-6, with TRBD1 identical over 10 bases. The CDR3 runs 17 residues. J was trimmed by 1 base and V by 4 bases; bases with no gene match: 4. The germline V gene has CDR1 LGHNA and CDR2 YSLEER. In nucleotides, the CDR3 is TGCGCCAGCAGCCCAGGGACAGGGGTGTCCTATAATTCACCCCTCCACTTT. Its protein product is CASSPGTGVSYNSPLHF.

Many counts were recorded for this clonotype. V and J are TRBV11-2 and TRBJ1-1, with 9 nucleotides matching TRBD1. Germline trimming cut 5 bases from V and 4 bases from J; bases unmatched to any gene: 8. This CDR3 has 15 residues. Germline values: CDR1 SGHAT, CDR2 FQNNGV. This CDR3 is CASSITGGAGTEAFF. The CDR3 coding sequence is TGTGCCAGCAGCATCACAGGGGGCGCGGGCACTGAAGCTTTCTTT.

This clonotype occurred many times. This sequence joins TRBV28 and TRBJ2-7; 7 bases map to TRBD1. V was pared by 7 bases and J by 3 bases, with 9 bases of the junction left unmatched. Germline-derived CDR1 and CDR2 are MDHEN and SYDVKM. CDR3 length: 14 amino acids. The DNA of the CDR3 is TGTGCCAGCATCTCTTCGGACAGGAGCTACGAGCAGTACTTC. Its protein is CASISSDRSYEQYF.

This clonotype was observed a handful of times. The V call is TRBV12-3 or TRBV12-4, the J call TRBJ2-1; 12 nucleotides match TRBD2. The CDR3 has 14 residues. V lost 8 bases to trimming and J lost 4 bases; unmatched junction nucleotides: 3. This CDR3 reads CASFGTSGYNEQFF. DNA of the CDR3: TGTGCCAGCTTCGGGACTAGCGGGTACAATGAGCAGTTCTTC.

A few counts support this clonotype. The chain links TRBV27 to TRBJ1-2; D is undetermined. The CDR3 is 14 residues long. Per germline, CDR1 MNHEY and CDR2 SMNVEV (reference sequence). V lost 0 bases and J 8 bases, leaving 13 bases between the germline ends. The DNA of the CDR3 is TGTGCCAGCAGTTTATCGAGAGAGGGTCCGGGCTACACCTTC. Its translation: CASSLSREGPGYTF.

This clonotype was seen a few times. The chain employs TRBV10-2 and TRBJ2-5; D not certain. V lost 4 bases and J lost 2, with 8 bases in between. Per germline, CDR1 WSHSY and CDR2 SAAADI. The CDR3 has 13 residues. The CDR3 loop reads CASSVKVQETQYF. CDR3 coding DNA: TGCGCCAGCAGTGTTAAGGTGCAAGAGACCCAGTACTTC.

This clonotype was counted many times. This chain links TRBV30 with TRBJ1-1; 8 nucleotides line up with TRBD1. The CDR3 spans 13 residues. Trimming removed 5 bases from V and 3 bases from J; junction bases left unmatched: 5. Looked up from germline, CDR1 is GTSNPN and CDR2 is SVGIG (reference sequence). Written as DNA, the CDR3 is TGTGCCTGGGCGGGACAGGTCGACACTGAAGCTTTCTTT. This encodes CAWAGQVDTEAFF.

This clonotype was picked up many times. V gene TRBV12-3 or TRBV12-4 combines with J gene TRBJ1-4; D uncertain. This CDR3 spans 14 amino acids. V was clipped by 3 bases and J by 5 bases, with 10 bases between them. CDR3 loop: CASSFSGVNEKLFF. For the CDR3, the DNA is TGTGCCAGCAGTTTCTCGGGAGTCAATGAAAAACTGTTTTTT.

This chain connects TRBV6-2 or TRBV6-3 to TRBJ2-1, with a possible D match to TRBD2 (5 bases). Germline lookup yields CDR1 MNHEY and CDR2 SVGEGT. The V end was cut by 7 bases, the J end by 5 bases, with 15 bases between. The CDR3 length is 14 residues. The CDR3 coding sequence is TGTGCCAGCACGGTTCTAGCCGAGAACAATGAGCAGTTCTTC. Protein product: CASTVLAENNEQFF.

CDR3 in amino acids: CASSKGQDSSGANVLTF. The CDR3 bases are TGTGCCAGTAGTAAGGGACAGGACTCCTCTGGGGCCAACGTCCTGACTTTC. The genes are TRBV11-3 and TRBJ2-6, with 8 bases that match TRBD1. V trimming: 9 bases; J trimming: 0 bases; junction bases outside the gene matches: 10. The germline V gene encodes CDR1 SGHNT and CDR2 YENEEA. This CDR3 spans 17 amino acids. The entire variable domain, with the rest obtained from reference TRBV11-3 and TRBJ2-6, is as follows: EAGVVQSPRYKIIEKKQPVAFWCNPISGHNTLYWYLQNLGQGPELLIRYENEEAVDDSQLPKDRFSAERLKGVDSTLKIQPAELGDSAVYLCASSKGQDSSGANVLTFGAGSRLTVL.

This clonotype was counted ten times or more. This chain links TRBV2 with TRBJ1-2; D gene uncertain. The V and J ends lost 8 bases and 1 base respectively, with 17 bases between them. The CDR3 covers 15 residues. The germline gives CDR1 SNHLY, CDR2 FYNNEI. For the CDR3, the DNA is TGTGCCAGCCCGTCCCTGGGAGGCGGTAACTATGGCTACACCTTC. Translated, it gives CASPSLGGGNYGYTF.

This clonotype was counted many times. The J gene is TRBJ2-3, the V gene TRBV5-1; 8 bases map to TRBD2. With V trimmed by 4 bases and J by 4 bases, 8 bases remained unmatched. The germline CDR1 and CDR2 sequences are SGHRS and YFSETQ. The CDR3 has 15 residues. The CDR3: CASSRSGMDADTQYF. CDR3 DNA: TGCGCCAGCAGCCGTAGCGGGATGGATGCAGATACGCAGTATTTT.

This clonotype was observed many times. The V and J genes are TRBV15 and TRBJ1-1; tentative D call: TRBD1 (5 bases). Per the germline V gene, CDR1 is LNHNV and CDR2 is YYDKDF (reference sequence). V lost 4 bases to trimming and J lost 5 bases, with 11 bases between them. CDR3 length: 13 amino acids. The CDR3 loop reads CATSNGGRTEAFF. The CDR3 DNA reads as TGTGCCACCAGCAATGGGGGAAGGACTGAAGCTTTCTTT.

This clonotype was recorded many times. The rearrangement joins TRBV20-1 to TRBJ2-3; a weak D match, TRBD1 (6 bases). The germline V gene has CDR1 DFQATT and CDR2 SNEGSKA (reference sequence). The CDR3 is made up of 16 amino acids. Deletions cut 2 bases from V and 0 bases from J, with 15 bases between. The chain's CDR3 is CSARTVGQTSTDTQYF. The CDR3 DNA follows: TGCAGTGCTAGAACCGTCGGACAGACTAGCACAGATACGCAGTATTTT.

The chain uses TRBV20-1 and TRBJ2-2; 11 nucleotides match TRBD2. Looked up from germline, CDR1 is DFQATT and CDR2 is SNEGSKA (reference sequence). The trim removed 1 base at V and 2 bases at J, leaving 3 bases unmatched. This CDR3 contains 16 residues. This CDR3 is CSARVLAGGNTGELFF. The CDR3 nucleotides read TGCAGTGCTAGAGTCCTAGCGGGGGGTAACACCGGGGAGCTGTTTTTT.

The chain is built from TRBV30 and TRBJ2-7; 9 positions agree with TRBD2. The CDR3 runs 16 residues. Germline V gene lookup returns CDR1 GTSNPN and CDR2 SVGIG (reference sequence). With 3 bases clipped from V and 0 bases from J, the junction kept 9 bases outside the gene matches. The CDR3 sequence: CAWSGAGGLLSYEQYF. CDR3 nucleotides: TGTGCCTGGAGCGGAGCGGGAGGCCTCCTCTCCTACGAGCAGTACTTC. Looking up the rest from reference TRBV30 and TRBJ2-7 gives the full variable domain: SQTIHQWPATLVQPVGSPLSLECTVEGTSNPNLYWYRQAAGRGLQLLFYSVGIGQISSEVPQNLSASRPQDRQFILSSKKLLLSDSGFYLCAWSGAGGLLSYEQYFGPGTRLTVT.

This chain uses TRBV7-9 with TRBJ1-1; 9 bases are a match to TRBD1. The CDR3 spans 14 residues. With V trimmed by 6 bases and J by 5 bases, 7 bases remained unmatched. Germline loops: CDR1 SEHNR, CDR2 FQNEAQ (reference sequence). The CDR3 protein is CASRLQGARTEAFF. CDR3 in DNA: TGTGCCAGCAGACTACAGGGGGCGCGAACTGAAGCTTTCTTT.

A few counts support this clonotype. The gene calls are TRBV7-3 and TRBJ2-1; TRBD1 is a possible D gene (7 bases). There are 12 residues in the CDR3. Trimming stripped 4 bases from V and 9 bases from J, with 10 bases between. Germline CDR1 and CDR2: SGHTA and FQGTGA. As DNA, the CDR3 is TGTGCCAGCAGCTCCCAGGGGGGTGAGCAGTTCTTC. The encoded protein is CASSSQGGEQFF.

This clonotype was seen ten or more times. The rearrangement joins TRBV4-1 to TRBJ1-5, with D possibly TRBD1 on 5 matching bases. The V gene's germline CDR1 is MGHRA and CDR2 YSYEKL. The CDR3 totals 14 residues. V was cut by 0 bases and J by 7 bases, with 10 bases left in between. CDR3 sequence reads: CASSQDNRYQPQHF. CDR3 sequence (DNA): TGCGCCAGCAGCCAAGATAACAGGTACCAGCCCCAGCATTTT.

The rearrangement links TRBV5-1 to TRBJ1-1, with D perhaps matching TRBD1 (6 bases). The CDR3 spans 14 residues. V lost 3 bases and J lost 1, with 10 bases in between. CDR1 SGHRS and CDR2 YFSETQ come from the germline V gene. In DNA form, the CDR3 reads TGCGCCAGCAGCTCTCAGACAGGGAACACTGAAGCTTTCTTT. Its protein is CASSSQTGNTEAFF.

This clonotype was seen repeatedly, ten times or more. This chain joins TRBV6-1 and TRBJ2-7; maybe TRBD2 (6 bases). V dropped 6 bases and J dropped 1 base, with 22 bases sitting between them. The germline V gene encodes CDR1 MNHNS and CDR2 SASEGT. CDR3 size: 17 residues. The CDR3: CASSRESGRLGSYEQYF. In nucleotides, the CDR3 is TGTGCCAGCAGCCGGGAGTCTGGCCGATTAGGGTCCTACGAGCAGTACTTC.

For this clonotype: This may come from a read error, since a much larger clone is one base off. The CDR3 DNA reads as TGTGCCAGCAGCGTAAGGTATCGAGAGACCCAGTACTTC. Its protein is CASSVRYRETQYF. The chain uses TRBV9 and TRBJ2-5; D unclear. From germline, CDR1 is SGDLS and CDR2 YYNGEE. The length of the CDR3 is 13 residues. V lost 1 base and J 4 bases, leaving 8 bases between the germline ends.